This entry concerns a single T cell receptor (beta chain). This clonotype appeared a few times. The antigen this receptor binds is unknown. Base-call qualities are not available, and no considerably larger clone is one nucleotide away. The data were taken from a study of human T cells and chemical hapten exposure (dated by TCRdb to 2020 to 2022). Looking at the study overall: For sensitization, 2% DPC in acetone was applied to a roughly 2 cm by roughly 2 cm area of upper inner arm skin. Alopecia areata with under or over 50% scalp involvement, alopecia totalis and alopecia universalis were represented in the patient cohort, which was mostly female. Twenty-nine alopecia patients provided blood for TCR sequencing at one to four time points (pre-sensitization, 2, 6 and 24 weeks). The study tracked peripheral blood TCR repertoire changes in vivo during primary and secondary sensitization to the hapten diphenylcyclopropenone (DPC) in alopecia patients. Patch testing was performed on the upper back with Finn chambers containing 0.01% DPC, and the patch tests were scored after 6 days according to International Contact Dermatitis Research Group standards. Libraries were pooled for sequencing, and per-sample TCR yields varied mainly because of small differences in library volumes within the pool. Blood was sampled from patients pre-sensitization (week 0) and at 2, 6 and about 24 weeks after DPC sensitization. Weekly therapeutic DPC doses were additionally applied to the scalp of patients throughout the approximately 23-week study period. Study-wide conclusions, independent of this receptor: DPC sensitization did not change how many TCRs were above 1 in 1000 frequency, and no evidence was found of alterations in global repertoire structure. The number of PT1 expanded TCRs positively correlated with patch test score, significant at thresholds 8, 16 and 32 but not 4. Compared with pre-sensitization or healthy control sets, expanded TCRs formed significantly more large CDR3 similarity clusters, which is consistent with antigen-driven responses. After repeated subsampling, changes were observed in the strength of the expansion versus patch-test correlation and in the threshold at which the correlation became significant. All patients had alopecia, a presumed autoimmune disease, so their immune response might differ from that of healthy individuals.

This specimen's time point label, interpreted: patch test 3, about 24 weeks after DPC sensitization. The intended sense of this specimen's treatment or condition label: therapeutic diphenylcyclopropenone sensitization with weekly scalp DPC. Blood at each patch-test visit was drawn before the patch test was applied. Eligible patients were aged 18 to 70, diagnosed with alopecia, deemed suitable for DPC therapy, and excluded if pregnant. Total RNA was isolated from unfractionated whole blood collected in Tempus Blood RNA tubes. Library preparation employed RACE. The sequencing machine was a NextSeq 500. During library preparation, unique molecular identifiers were attached to individual cDNA molecules so that TCRs could be counted quantitatively and reproducibly. Both TCR alpha and TCR beta chains were sequenced from each blood RNA sample. The authors processed their data as follows. A median of roughly 100,000 TCRs per sample was observed, with a range of roughly 20,000 to 700,000. The Decombinator software suite was used to annotate V, J and CDR3 in the TCR reads. To make PS versus PT1 abundance plots, every sample was subsampled to the same number of TCRs (28,000). TCRs were defined as expanded if absent before sensitization and observed at least eight times at the 2-week time point. The public reads were run again by TCRdb, first through fastp at Q25 and then through MiXCR, and only productive beta chains were kept. Entries are consolidated by CDR3 protein sequence, retaining the most common genes and DNA. These V and J calls originate from TCRdb's pipeline instead of the authors' own analysis. The sample data list approximately 110,000 distinct CDR3 sequences, and around 35% of these were observed just once. The top ten clonotypes cover 2.5% to 3.5% of the sample.

V is cut by 3 bases and J by 0 bases, and the space between the germline ends is 3 bases. The CDR3 contains 12 residues, cysteine and phenylalanine counted. The retained sequence is limited to the CDR3, 36 bases, with the frame set at the first base. From a lookup of the germline V gene (reference sequence), CDR1 and CDR2 are DFQATT and SNEGSKA. This clonotype was sampled from a man aged 35 to 55 with alopecia areata. Some clones in this sample may be carry-over from other donors' samples. Specimen: whole blood, collected in connection with sensitization to the hapten diphenylcyclopropenone (DPC). The rearranged segments are TRBV20-1 and TRBJ1-5, with the D gene uncertain. The DNA reads TGCAGTGCTAGGGTTAGCAATCAGCCCCAGCATTTT. The translation is CSARVSNQPQHF.